These 20 T cell receptor beta chains originate from one sample sequenced in a study of T cells after yellow fever vaccination. Using its own MiXCR run on the 5' RACE reads, TCRdb lists one record per CDR3 protein. Found here are some 15,000 distinct CDR3 sequences, 6% to 8% of them singletons; the top ten hold about 1.5%. The source material was PBMCs, either bulk or a sorted T-cell subset (CD4+, CD8+, memory, or dextramer-sorted; not recorded which), sampled on the day of the yellow fever booster vaccination. These receptors were taken from a man aged 18 to 29 who received the YFV17D yellow fever vaccine.

This clonotype was observed at least ten times. CDR3: CASSAAGAANTIYF. DNA for the CDR3: TGCGCCAGCAGCGCGGCAGGGGCGGCGAACACCATATATTTT. V and J are TRBV4-3 and TRBJ1-3; D possibly corresponds to TRBD1 (6 bases). Germline CDR1 and CDR2: LGHNA and YSLEER. The CDR3 is 14 residues long. V gave up 5 bases and J gave up 7 bases, with 15 bases separating them.

This clonotype was recorded at least ten times. V usage is TRBV7-9 and J usage is TRBJ1-5, with D possibly being TRBD1 (5 bases). CDR1 and CDR2 from the germline V gene are SEHNR and FQNEAQ (reference sequence). CDR3 size: 15 residues. Trimming stripped 4 bases from V and 0 bases from J, with 10 bases between. The CDR3 bases are TGTGCCAGCAGCTGGGACGGGTATAGCAATCAGCCCCAGCATTTT. This translates into CASSWDGYSNQPQHF.

This clonotype was detected many times. The chain is built from TRBV12-3 or TRBV12-4 and TRBJ2-5; unclear D gene. V gave up 1 base and J gave up 9 bases, with 6 bases separating them. The CDR3 runs 11 residues. The chain's CDR3 is CASSLGGAQYF. In nucleotides, the CDR3 is TGTGCCAGCAGTTTAGGTGGGGCCCAGTACTTC.

This clonotype has just a few counts. A much larger clonotype is one base distant, so this may be a read error. The chain links TRBV5-4 to TRBJ2-7, with D possibly matching TRBD1 (5 bases). Trimming cost V 2 bases and J 1 base, with 16 bases left between them. The CDR3 is 16 residues long. Germline lookup yields CDR1 SGHNT and CDR2 YYREEE (reference sequence). The CDR3 sequence is CASSFGIDSPSYEQYF. The CDR3, as DNA: TGTGCCAGCAGCTTTGGGATTGACAGCCCATCCTACGAGCAGTACTTC.

This clonotype was detected many times. The chain recombines TRBV5-1 with TRBJ2-5; 8 nucleotides match TRBD2. V was clipped by 4 bases and J by 3 bases; unmatched bases: 5. The CDR3 is made up of 14 amino acids. Germline CDR1 is SGHRS and CDR2 is YFSETQ. The CDR3 reads CASSAGGAEETQYF. The CDR3 bases are TGCGCCAGCAGCGCCGGGGGGGCAGAAGAGACCCAGTACTTC. Based on the CDR3 plus reference TRBV5-1 and TRBJ2-5, the full variable domain is KAGVTQTPRYLIKTRGQQVTLSCSPISGHRSVSWYQQTPGQGLQFLFEYFSETQRNKGNFPGRFSGRQFSNSRSEMNVSTLELGDSALYLCASSAGGAEETQYFGPGTRLLVL.

The sample holds many counts of this clonotype. The chain is built from TRBV12-3 or TRBV12-4 and TRBJ2-1, with 12 bases that match TRBD1. V was pared by 3 bases and J by 7 bases, with 4 bases of the junction left unmatched. CDR3 length: 15 residues. CDR3 loop: CASSFAGQGANEQFF. In nucleotides, the CDR3 is TGTGCCAGCAGTTTTGCGGGACAGGGGGCAAATGAGCAGTTCTTC.

In this sample, this clonotype turned up many times. V gene TRBV6-8 combines with J gene TRBJ2-2, with a weak D call TRBD1 (6 bases). V lost 5 bases to trimming and J lost 1 base, with 11 bases between them. CDR1 MNHGY and CDR2 SAAAGT come from the germline V gene. The CDR3 runs to 15 residues. The CDR3 spells CASSVRDKNTGELFF. DNA for the CDR3: TGTGCCAGCAGTGTCCGGGACAAGAACACCGGGGAGCTGTTTTTT.

This clonotype was counted ten times or more. The gene calls are TRBV6-2 or TRBV6-3 and TRBJ2-7, with 7 positions matching TRBD1. J gave up 6 bases and V 2 bases, and 1 base lay outside the gene matches. CDR3 length: 12 residues. Germline V lookup: CDR1 MNHEY, CDR2 SVGEGT. CDR3: CASSYRGREQYV. The DNA of the CDR3 is TGTGCCAGCAGTTACAGGGGGCGCGAGCAGTACGTC.

This clonotype qualifies as medium-sized. The chain links TRBV7-9 to TRBJ2-7; D gene uncertain. The CDR3 spans 11 residues. Trimming took off 6 bases at V and 4 bases at J, with 7 bases between the two ends. Germline CDR1 reads SEHNR; CDR2 reads FQNEAQ (reference sequence). This CDR3 is CASSNRYEQYF. CDR3 DNA sequence: TGTGCCAGCAGTAACCGTTACGAGCAGTACTTC.

In this sample, this clonotype turned up many times. The chain is built from TRBV11-2 and TRBJ2-2; 9 bases fit TRBD1. Germline trimming cut 5 bases from V and 5 bases from J; bases unmatched to any gene: 6. The germline CDR1 and CDR2 sequences are SGHAT and FQNNGV. The CDR3 totals 15 residues. The CDR3 spells CASSPGQGVTGELFF. CDR3 nucleotide sequence: TGTGCCAGCAGCCCGGGACAGGGAGTGACCGGGGAGCTGTTTTTT.

This clonotype was found many times. In nucleotides, the CDR3 is TGCGCCAGCAGTGAGCAGGGGGACAGGGGACAGTATTTT. It codes for CASSEQGDRGQYF. This chain uses TRBV10-2 with TRBJ2-3; 10 nucleotides match TRBD1. The CDR3 spans 13 residues. Germline values: CDR1 WSHSY, CDR2 SAAADI. The V segment lost 2 bases and the J segment 12 bases; nucleotides outside the gene matches: 5.

This clonotype was seen at least ten times. The gene calls are TRBV7-2 and TRBJ1-2; 7 bases align to TRBD1. The CDR3 is 16 residues long. Germline values: CDR1 SGHTA, CDR2 FQGNSA. With 1 base clipped from V and 6 bases from J, the junction kept 11 bases outside the gene matches. The CDR3 reads CASSLDSGTAFDGYTF. Written as DNA, the CDR3 is TGTGCCAGCAGCTTAGATAGCGGGACAGCCTTCGATGGCTACACCTTC.

This clonotype was counted many times. The rearrangement uses TRBV6-6 and TRBJ1-6, with D perhaps TRBD1 (6 bases). This CDR3 spans 18 amino acids. V shed 3 bases and J shed 4 bases, with 19 bases lying between them. Germline assignment: CDR1 MNHNY and CDR2 SVGAGI (reference sequence). The CDR3 sequence: CASSYGFLGASYNSPLHF. The CDR3, as DNA: TGTGCCAGCAGTTATGGGTTTTTGGGGGCGTCGTATAATTCACCCCTCCACTTT.

V gene TRBV5-1 combines with J gene TRBJ2-3, with TRBD2 matching 12 bases. Germline assignment: CDR1 SGHRS and CDR2 YFSETQ. CDR3 length: 16 residues. J lost 4 bases, V lost 4 bases, and 7 bases had no gene match. CDR3 DNA: TGCGCCAGCAGCGCGGGGAGACTAGCGGGAGCAGATACGCAGTATTTT. Translation: CASSAGRLAGADTQYF.

This clonotype counts as medium-sized (0.01 to 0.1%). This chain links TRBV5-1 with TRBJ1-2; the D gene is possibly TRBD1 (6 bases). Trimming stripped 0 bases from V and 3 bases from J, with 6 bases between. The CDR3 has 13 residues. Germline V gene lookup returns CDR1 SGHRS and CDR2 YFSETQ. The CDR3 nucleotides are TGCGCCAGCAGCTTGGGACAGGACTATGGCTACACCTTC. It encodes CASSLGQDYGYTF.

In its sample, this clonotype was seen many times. The chain carries TRBV6-5 and TRBJ2-7; 10 nucleotides agree with TRBD1. This CDR3 has 15 amino acids. With V trimmed by 0 bases and J by 9 bases, 8 bases remained unmatched. Germline V gives CDR1 MNHEY, CDR2 SVGAGI. Here the CDR3 reads CASSYSSLRDRGQYF. In DNA, the CDR3 is TGTGCCAGCAGTTACTCCTCCCTCCGGGACAGGGGGCAGTACTTC.

This clonotype came up many times. V usage is TRBV7-9 and J usage is TRBJ1-5; tentative D call: TRBD1 (6 bases). CDR1 is SEHNR and CDR2 is FQNEAQ in the germline V gene (reference sequence). The V end was cut by 5 bases, the J end by 3 bases, with 11 bases between. The CDR3 consists of 14 residues. In nucleotides, the CDR3 is TGTGCCAGCAGCCTTACAGGGAACAATCAGCCCCAGCATTTT. Its protein product is CASSLTGNNQPQHF.

This clonotype was seen ten or more times. The chain is built from TRBV7-2 and TRBJ2-2, with a tentative D call TRBD2 (5 bases). Germline V gene lookup returns CDR1 SGHTA and CDR2 FQGNSA. V lost 2 bases and J 0 bases, leaving 7 bases between the germline ends. The CDR3 runs 15 residues. As DNA, the CDR3 is TGTGCCAGCAGCTTAATACTAGCGAACACCGGGGAGCTGTTTTTT. This gives the protein CASSLILANTGELFF.

Ten or more counts support this clonotype. The chain has TRBV29-1 and TRBJ2-1; D could derive from TRBD1 or TRBD2 (6 bases each). V lost 0 bases to trimming and J lost 9 bases, with 15 bases between them. This CDR3 contains 14 residues. Germline CDR1 is SQVTM and CDR2 is ANQGSEA. In DNA, the CDR3 is TGCAGCGTTGAAGAGGGGTCCGGGGGCGGTGAGCAGTTCTTC. This sequence encodes CSVEEGSGGGEQFF.

This clonotype was counted ten times or more. V usage is TRBV2 and J usage is TRBJ2-1; D gene unclear. V lost 1 base to trimming and J lost 5 bases, with 6 bases between them. This CDR3 comprises 13 residues. The germline gives CDR1 SNHLY, CDR2 FYNNEI. The CDR3 DNA is TGTGCCAGCAGTGAAGGTAGTGACAATGAGCAGTTCTTC. As protein: CASSEGSDNEQFF.